This T cell receptor beta chain was documented in a study of control samples from healthy donors and cancer patients. The data were produced by immunoSEQ multiplex PCR, yet TCRdb's version contains in-frame clones alone and is incomplete. The table has 65,000 to 70,000 clones, about 80% seen once. The CDR3 runs 16 residues. Germline values: CDR1 MNHEY, CDR2 SMNVEV (reference sequence). The V end lost 2 bases, the J end lost 5 bases, and 17 bases lay between the germline ends. Sample: PBMCs. The clonotype originates from a woman aged 45-59 years with lung cancer. The chain carries TRBV27 and TRBJ2-3; tentatively, D is TRBD2 (7 bases). In DNA form, the CDR3 reads TGTGCCAGCAGTTTACGGGATCCTAGGGGGGGAGATACGCAGTATTTT. It specifies CASSLRDPRGGDTQYF.